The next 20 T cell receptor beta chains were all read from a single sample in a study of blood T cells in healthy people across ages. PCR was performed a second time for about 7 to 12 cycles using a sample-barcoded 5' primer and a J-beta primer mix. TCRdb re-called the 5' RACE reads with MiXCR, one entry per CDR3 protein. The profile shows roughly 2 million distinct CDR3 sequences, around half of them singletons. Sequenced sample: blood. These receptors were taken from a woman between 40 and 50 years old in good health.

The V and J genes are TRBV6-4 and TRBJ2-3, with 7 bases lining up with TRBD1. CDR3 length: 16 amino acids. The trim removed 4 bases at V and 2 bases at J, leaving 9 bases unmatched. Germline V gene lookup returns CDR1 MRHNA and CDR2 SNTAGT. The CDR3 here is CASSVGPGQNTDTQYF. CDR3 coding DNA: TGTGCCAGCAGTGTCGGCCCGGGACAGAACACAGATACGCAGTATTTT.

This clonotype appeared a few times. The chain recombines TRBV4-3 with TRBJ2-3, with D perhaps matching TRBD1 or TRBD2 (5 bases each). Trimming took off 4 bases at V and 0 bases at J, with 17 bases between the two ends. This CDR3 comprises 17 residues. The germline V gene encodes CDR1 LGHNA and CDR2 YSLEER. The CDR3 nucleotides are TGCGCCAGCAGCCCTTGGGGTTTAGAGGGGAGCACAGATACGCAGTATTTT. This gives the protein CASSPWGLEGSTDTQYF.

CDR3: CASKRGTILDEQYF. Written as DNA, the CDR3 is TGTGCCAGCAAACGAGGGACGATTCTCGACGAGCAGTACTTC. This chain joins TRBV6-2 or TRBV6-3 and TRBJ2-7; D assignment may be TRBD1 or TRBD2 (5 bases each). The CDR3 has 14 residues. The germline CDR1 and CDR2 sequences are MNHEY and SVGEGT. Deletions cut 7 bases from V and 5 bases from J, with 18 bases between.

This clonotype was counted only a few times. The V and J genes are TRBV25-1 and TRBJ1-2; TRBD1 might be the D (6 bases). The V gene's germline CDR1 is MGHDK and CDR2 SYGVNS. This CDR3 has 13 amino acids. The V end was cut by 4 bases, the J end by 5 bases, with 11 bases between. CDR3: CASSVTGTYGYTF. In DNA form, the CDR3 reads TGTGCCAGCAGTGTAACAGGGACTTATGGCTACACCTTC.

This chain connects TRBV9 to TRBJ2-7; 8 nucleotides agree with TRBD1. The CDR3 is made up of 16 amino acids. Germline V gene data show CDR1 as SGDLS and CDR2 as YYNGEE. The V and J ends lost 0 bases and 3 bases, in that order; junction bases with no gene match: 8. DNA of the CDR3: TGTGCCAGCAGCGTAGGCTCTCAGGGGGCTATCTACGAGCAGTACTTC. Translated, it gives CASSVGSQGAIYEQYF.

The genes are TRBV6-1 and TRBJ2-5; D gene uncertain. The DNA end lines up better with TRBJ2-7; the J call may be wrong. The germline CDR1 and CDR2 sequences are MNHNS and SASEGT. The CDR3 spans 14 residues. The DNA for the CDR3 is TGTGCCAGCAGTGAAGCCCACACCTCTTACGAGCAGTACTTC. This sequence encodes CASSEAHTSYEQYF.

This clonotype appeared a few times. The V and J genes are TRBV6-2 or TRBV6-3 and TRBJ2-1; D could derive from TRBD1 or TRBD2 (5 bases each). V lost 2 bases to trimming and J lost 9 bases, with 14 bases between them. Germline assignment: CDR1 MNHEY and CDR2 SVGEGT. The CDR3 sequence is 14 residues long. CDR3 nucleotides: TGTGCCAGCAGTTACGGCCTGGGGGAAAGTGAGCAGTTCTTC. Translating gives CASSYGLGESEQFF.

The CDR3: CASSIGQIQETQFF. CDR3 DNA sequence: TGTGCCAGCAGCATTGGACAGATTCAAGAGACCCAGTTCTTC. V usage is TRBV13 and J usage is TRBJ2-1; D may be TRBD1 (6 bases). The germline gives CDR1 PRHDT, CDR2 FYEKMQ (reference sequence). V was trimmed by 5 bases and J by 13 bases, leaving 21 bases between them. This CDR3 is built from 14 residues. The whole variable domain, remainder taken from reference TRBV13 and TRBJ2-1, is AAGVIQSPRHLIKEKRETATLKCYPIPRHDTVYWYQQGPGQDPQFLISFYEKMQSDKGSIPDRFSAQQFSDYHSELNMSSLELGDSALYFCASSIGQIQETQFFGPGTRLTVL.

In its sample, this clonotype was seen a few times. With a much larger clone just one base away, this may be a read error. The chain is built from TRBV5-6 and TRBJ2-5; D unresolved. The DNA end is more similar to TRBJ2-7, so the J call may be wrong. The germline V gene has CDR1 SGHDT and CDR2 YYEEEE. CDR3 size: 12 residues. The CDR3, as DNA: TGTGCCAGCAGCTTTGAGGCCTACGAGCAGTACTTC. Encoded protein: CASSFEAYEQYF.

CDR3 in amino acids: CASSLMGQGHQPQHF. The CDR3 DNA reads as TGTGCCAGCAGCTTAATGGGACAGGGGCATCAGCCCCAGCATTTT. The chain uses TRBV7-2 and TRBJ1-5; 10 bases are a match to TRBD1. Germline V CDR1 and CDR2: SGHTA, FQGNSA. The V gene end was trimmed by 2 bases and the J gene end by 5 bases; junction bases not matched to a gene: 3. This CDR3 has 15 amino acids.

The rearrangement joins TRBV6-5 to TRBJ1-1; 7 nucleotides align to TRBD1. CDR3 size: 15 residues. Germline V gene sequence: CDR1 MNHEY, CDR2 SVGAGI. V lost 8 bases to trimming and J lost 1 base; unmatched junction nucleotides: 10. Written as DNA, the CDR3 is TGTGCCAGCCTGGGCCGGACAGGATCGAACACTGAAGCTTTCTTT. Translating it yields CASLGRTGSNTEAFF.

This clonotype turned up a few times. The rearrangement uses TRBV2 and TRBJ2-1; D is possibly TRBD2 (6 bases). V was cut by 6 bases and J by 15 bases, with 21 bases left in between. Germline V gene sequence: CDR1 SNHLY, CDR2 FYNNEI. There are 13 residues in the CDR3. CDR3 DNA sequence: TGTGCCAGCAGCACCCTTACCCGGGACTCTGGGTTCTTC. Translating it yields CASSTLTRDSGFF. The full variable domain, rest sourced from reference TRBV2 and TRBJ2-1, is EPEVTQTPSHQVTQMGQEVILRCVPISNHLYFYWYRQILGQKVEFLVSFYNNEISEKSEIFDDQFSVERPDGSNFTLKIRSTKLEDSAMYFCASSTLTRDSGFFGPGTRLTVL.

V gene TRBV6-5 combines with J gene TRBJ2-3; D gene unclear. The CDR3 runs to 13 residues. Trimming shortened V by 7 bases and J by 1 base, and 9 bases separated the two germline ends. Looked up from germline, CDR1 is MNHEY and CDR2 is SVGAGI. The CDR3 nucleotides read TGTGCCAGCACCAAAGACGGCACAGATACGCAGTATTTT. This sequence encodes CASTKDGTDTQYF.

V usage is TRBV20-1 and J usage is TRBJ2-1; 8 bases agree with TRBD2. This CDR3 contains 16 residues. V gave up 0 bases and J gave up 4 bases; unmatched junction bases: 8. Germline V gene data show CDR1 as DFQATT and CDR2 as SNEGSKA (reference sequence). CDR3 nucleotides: TGCAGTGCTAGAGATTCGGGGGGGAGGAGTTACAATGAGCAGTTCTTC. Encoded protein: CSARDSGGRSYNEQFF.

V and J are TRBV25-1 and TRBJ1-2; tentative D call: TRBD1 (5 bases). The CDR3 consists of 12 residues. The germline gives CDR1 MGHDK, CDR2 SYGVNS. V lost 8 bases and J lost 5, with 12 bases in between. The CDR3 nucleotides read TGTGCCAGCCGTAAGGACACATATGGCTACACCTTC. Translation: CASRKDTYGYTF.

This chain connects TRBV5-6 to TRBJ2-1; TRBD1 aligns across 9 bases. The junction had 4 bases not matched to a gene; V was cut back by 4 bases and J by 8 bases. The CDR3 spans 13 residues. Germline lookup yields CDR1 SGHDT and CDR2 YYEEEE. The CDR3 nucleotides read TGTGCCAGCAGCAGGGACAGGGATCATGAGCAGTTCTTC. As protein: CASSRDRDHEQFF.

In DNA form, the CDR3 reads TGCGCCAGCAGTCCCAGGACTAGCGGGGGGGGGACAGATACGCAGTATTTT. Amino acid sequence: CASSPRTSGGGTDTQYF. The chain combines TRBV5-1 with TRBJ2-3, with 15 bases fitting TRBD2. There are 17 residues in the CDR3. CDR1 and CDR2 from the germline V gene are SGHRS and YFSETQ. The J segment lost 3 bases and the V segment lost 5 bases, leaving 7 bases of the junction unmatched.

The CDR3 nucleotides read TGTGCCAGCAGCTTCCGGACTAGTCAGTACAATGAGCAGTACTTC. Protein product: CASSFRTSQYNEQYF. The rearrangement joins TRBV3-1 to TRBJ2-7; 7 nucleotides agree with TRBD2. V gave up 5 bases and J gave up 7 bases; unmatched junction bases: 14. CDR3 length equals 15 residues. Looked up from germline, CDR1 is LGHDT and CDR2 is YNNKEL (reference sequence).

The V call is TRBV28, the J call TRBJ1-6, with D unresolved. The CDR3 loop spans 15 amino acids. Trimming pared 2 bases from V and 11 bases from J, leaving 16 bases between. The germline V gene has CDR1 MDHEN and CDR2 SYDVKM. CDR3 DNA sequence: TGTGCCAGCAGTTTACTCGGGCAGGTTGGCCCACCCCTCCACTTT. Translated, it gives CASSLLGQVGPPLHF.

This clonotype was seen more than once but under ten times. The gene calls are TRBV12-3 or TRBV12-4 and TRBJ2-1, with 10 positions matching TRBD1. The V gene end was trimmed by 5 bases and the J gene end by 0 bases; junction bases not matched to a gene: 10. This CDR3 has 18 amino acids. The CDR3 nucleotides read TGTGCCAGCAGTCTCAGAGGCGGGACAGGGGTCTCCTACAATGAGCAGTTCTTC. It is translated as CASSLRGGTGVSYNEQFF.